Below, 18 T cell receptor beta chains from the same sample are listed, as sequenced in a study of T cell responses to AZD1222 COVID-19 vaccine. The protocol was immunoSEQ multiplex PCR, while the TCRdb copy is restricted to in-frame clones and leaves out a portion. The sample comprises just under 100,000 clones, about 88% of which are singletons, and 2.5% to 3.5% rests with the top ten. The specimen was peripheral blood, collected on day 0 of AZD1222 vaccination. These receptors came from an adult in good health.

This rearrangement joins TRBV6-1 to TRBJ1-1; no clear D gene. CDR1 MNHNS and CDR2 SASEGT come from the germline V gene. The CDR3 contains 15 residues. Trimming removed 2 bases at V and 1 base at J, with 11 bases between. The CDR3 coding sequence is TGTGCCAGCAGTGAATTCGGAGGTAAGAACACTGAAGCTTTCTTT. Translating it yields CASSEFGGKNTEAFF.

CDR3 coding DNA: TGTGCCAGCAGCTCTAGGGACAGGGGGCCGGGGACTGAAGCTTTCTTT. Translation: CASSSRDRGPGTEAFF. The chain recombines TRBV7-9 with TRBJ1-1; 12 nucleotides align to TRBD1. Germline CDR1 reads SEHNR; CDR2 reads FQNEAQ (reference sequence). V gave up 4 bases and J gave up 5 bases; unmatched junction bases: 8. The CDR3 contains 16 residues.

The chain uses TRBV5-1 and TRBJ2-6; a weak D match, TRBD1 (5 bases). Looked up from germline, CDR1 is SGHRS and CDR2 is YFSETQ. CDR3 size: 17 residues. V was trimmed by 2 bases and J by 0 bases, leaving 12 bases between them. This CDR3 reads CASSFIQATSGANVLTF. DNA of the CDR3: TGCGCCAGCAGCTTCATACAGGCAACCTCTGGGGCCAACGTCCTGACTTTC.

The chain has TRBV7-2 and TRBJ1-2; possible D gene TRBD1, 6 bases. Germline values: CDR1 SGHTA, CDR2 FQGNSA. This CDR3 is built from 15 residues. V lost 5 bases, J lost 6 bases, and 19 bases lay in between. The CDR3 loop reads CASSDRLQGGNGYTF. CDR3 nucleotides: TGTGCCAGCAGCGATCGCTTACAGGGCGGGAATGGCTACACCTTC.

This chain connects TRBV30 to TRBJ1-3; no clear D gene. Germline loops: CDR1 GTSNPN, CDR2 SVGIG (reference sequence). CDR3 length equals 14 residues. Between the trimmed V and J ends, which lost 4 bases and 0 bases, there was a span of 10 bases. The CDR3 loop reads CAWTRQNSGNTIYF. The CDR3 region has the DNA TGTGCCTGGACTCGCCAGAACTCTGGAAACACCATATATTTT.

This chain joins TRBV12-3 or TRBV12-4 and TRBJ2-7; 7 nucleotides align to TRBD1. The length of the CDR3 is 13 residues. Trimming at V came to 3 bases and at J to 4 bases, leaving 3 bases not matched to a gene. The CDR3 spells CASSFDRVYEQYF. CDR3 nucleotides: TGTGCCAGCAGTTTTGACAGGGTATACGAGCAGTACTTC.

CDR3 residues: CASSPRQGSFYEQYF. The CDR3 region has the DNA TGCGCCAGCAGTCCGAGACAGGGGTCTTTCTACGAGCAGTACTTC. J is TRBJ2-7 and V is TRBV5-1, with 8 bases lining up with TRBD1. This CDR3 is built from 15 residues. Germline V CDR1 and CDR2: SGHRS, YFSETQ. V lost 5 bases to trimming and J lost 3 bases; unmatched junction nucleotides: 10.

J is TRBJ1-5 and V is TRBV19, with 11 bases identical to TRBD1. Germline V gives CDR1 LNHDA, CDR2 SQIVND (reference sequence). This CDR3 region has 17 residues. V shed 7 bases, J shed 10 bases, and the junction held 18 bases outside the gene matches. In nucleotides, the CDR3 is TGTGCCAGTACCGACGAGAGGACAGGGGGCCGGGGGATCCCCCAGCATTTT. Translating gives CASTDERTGGRGIPQHF.

The chain combines TRBV6-5 with TRBJ1-1; D unclear. Between the trimmed V and J ends, which lost 0 bases and 7 bases, there was a span of 9 bases. This CDR3 is 13 amino acids long. CDR1 is MNHEY, CDR2 SVGAGI, per germline. As DNA, the CDR3 is TGTGCCAGCAGTTACTCGAGACACCATGAAGCTTTCTTT. Encoded protein: CASSYSRHHEAFF.

This chain links TRBV19 with TRBJ1-4; D is undetermined. This CDR3 is built from 13 residues. CDR1 and CDR2 (germline): LNHDA, SQIVND (reference sequence). Trimming took 7 bases from V and 7 from J, leaving 13 bases between them. In DNA form, the CDR3 reads TGTGCCAGTACCCCCGGTCGGGGTGAAAAACTGTTTTTT. This codes for CASTPGRGEKLFF.

This chain uses TRBV2 with TRBJ2-7; a possible D gene is TRBD1 (6 bases). CDR1 is SNHLY and CDR2 is FYNNEI in the germline V gene. Trimming removed 8 bases from V and 3 bases from J, with 17 bases in between. The CDR3 has 14 residues. The CDR3 loop reads CASREQGSSYEQYF. The CDR3 coding sequence is TGTGCCAGCCGAGAACAGGGTTCGAGCTACGAGCAGTACTTC.

The J gene is TRBJ2-1, the V gene TRBV3-1 (or the pseudogene TRBV3-2); 9 bases agree with TRBD2. The germline CDR1 and CDR2 sequences are LGHDT and YNNKEL (reference sequence). The junction had 1 base not matched to a gene; V was cut back by 0 bases and J by 4 bases. This CDR3 contains 15 residues. The CDR3 bases are TGTGCCAGCAGCCAAGAGACTAGCGGATACAATGAGCAGTTCTTC. Amino acids: CASSQETSGYNEQFF.

The V call is TRBV6-2 or TRBV6-3, the J call TRBJ1-1; D is ambiguous. The germline CDR1 and CDR2 sequences are MNHEY and SVGEGT. The CDR3 runs 14 residues. V was pared by 5 bases and J by 2 bases, with 12 bases between. The CDR3 sequence: CASSPLLINTEAFF. DNA for the CDR3: TGTGCCAGCAGTCCCCTGTTAATTAACACTGAAGCTTTCTTT.

This chain links TRBV4-3 with TRBJ2-3, with 9 bases identical to TRBD2. Trimming removed 4 bases from V and 5 bases from J; junction bases left unmatched: 10. The length of the CDR3 is 16 residues. The germline V gene has CDR1 LGHNA and CDR2 YSLEER. CDR3: CASSRGLASVGDTQYF. The CDR3 coding sequence is TGCGCCAGCAGCCGTGGACTAGCGTCCGTCGGAGATACGCAGTATTTT.

This chain joins TRBV12-3 or TRBV12-4 and TRBJ1-1; D might be TRBD1 (5 bases). CDR3 length: 13 residues. Trimming cost V 6 bases and J 1 base, with 9 bases left between them. CDR3 protein: CASSYGQNTEAFF. DNA for the CDR3: TGTGCCAGCAGCTATGGACAGAACACTGAAGCTTTCTTT.

This clone occurred once. The V call is TRBV7-6, the J call TRBJ1-5; D might be TRBD1 (5 bases). CDR1 and CDR2 (germline): SGHVS, FNYEAQ. This CDR3 comprises 15 residues. Trimming left V 0 bases short and J 1 base short, with 7 bases between. The CDR3 reads CASSLADTSNQPQHF. The CDR3 DNA is TGTGCCAGCAGCTTAGCGGACACCAGCAATCAGCCCCAGCATTTT.

The chain links TRBV25-1 to TRBJ2-1; the match to TRBD2 covers 11 bases. Looked up from germline, CDR1 is MGHDK and CDR2 is SYGVNS. The CDR3 spans 15 residues. With V trimmed by 1 base and J by 13 bases, 9 bases remained unmatched. The chain's CDR3 is CASSESLAGGPPQFF. For the CDR3, the DNA is TGTGCCAGCAGTGAATCCCTAGCGGGGGGCCCTCCACAGTTCTTC.

V is TRBV4-3 and J is TRBJ1-2, with 7 bases identical to TRBD1. The CDR3 is 15 amino acids. V shed 1 base, J shed 4 bases, and the junction held 6 bases outside the gene matches. Per germline, CDR1 LGHNA and CDR2 YSLEER. The CDR3 DNA sequence: TGCGCCAGCAGCCAAGGTCGACAGGGAATCTATGGCTACACCTTC. Its translation is CASSQGRQGIYGYTF.